The 21 T cell receptor beta chains reported below all come from one sample, sequenced in a study of cytomegalovirus exposure and HLA in healthy donors. Assay: immunoSEQ multiplex PCR; the TCRdb copy retains only in-frame clones and omits some. In the table there are around 150,000 clones, about 90% of which are singletons. Sample: PBMCs. Receptors were obtained from a woman in her late teens or twenties in good health and CMV-seropositive.

CDR3 in amino acids: CATSGGPRYGYTF. The DNA for the CDR3 is TGTGCCACCAGCGGGGGCCCACGCTATGGCTACACCTTC. V usage is TRBV15 and J usage is TRBJ1-2, with D perhaps TRBD1 (6 bases). The CDR3 covers 13 residues. Trimming took 5 bases from V and 4 from J, leaving 11 bases between them. The germline V gene has CDR1 LNHNV and CDR2 YYDKDF (reference sequence).

The V gene is TRBV30, the J gene TRBJ1-4; the D gene is possibly TRBD1 (5 bases). This CDR3 spans 16 amino acids. V lost 1 base to trimming and J lost 4 bases, with 16 bases between them. Looked up from germline, CDR1 is GTSNPN and CDR2 is SVGIG (reference sequence). The DNA of the CDR3 is TGTGCCTGGAGTGCAAACCCGGGGGGGATTAATGAAAAACTGTTTTTT. Its translation: CAWSANPGGINEKLFF.

This rearrangement joins TRBV6-4 to TRBJ2-1; 11 bases align to TRBD1. Germline values: CDR1 MRHNA, CDR2 SNTAGT. This CDR3 comprises 15 residues. V dropped 6 bases and J dropped 8; count of bases not matched to a gene: 9. The CDR3, as DNA: TGTGCCAGCAGCCCCCCGGGACAGGGGGTGGATGAGCAGTTCTTC. Its translation: CASSPPGQGVDEQFF.

CDR3 sequence reads: CASSEGAGEVETQYF. The CDR3 region has the DNA TGTGCCAGCAGTGAAGGAGCGGGAGAAGTTGAGACCCAGTACTTC. The chain couples TRBV6-1 to TRBJ2-5; TRBD2 aligns across 8 bases. Germline CDR1 is MNHNS and CDR2 is SASEGT. Trimming took 1 base from V and 5 from J; bases not matched to a gene: 6. The CDR3 consists of 15 residues.

V is TRBV6-1 and J is TRBJ1-1; D is uncertain. Germline CDR1 reads MNHNS; CDR2 reads SASEGT. Trimming stripped 7 bases from V and 0 bases from J, with 9 bases between. This CDR3 comprises 13 residues. The CDR3 coding sequence is TGTGCCAGCACGGAGGAATTGAACACTGAAGCTTTCTTT. It yields the protein CASTEELNTEAFF.

The chain joins TRBV27 to TRBJ2-2; 7 bases align to TRBD2. Looked up from germline, CDR1 is MNHEY and CDR2 is SMNVEV (reference sequence). This CDR3 is built from 14 residues. Trimming removed 6 bases from V and 5 bases from J; junction bases left unmatched: 6. This CDR3 reads CASRWGGLTGELFF. CDR3 sequence (DNA): TGTGCCAGCAGGTGGGGAGGGCTGACCGGGGAGCTGTTTTTT.

The J gene is TRBJ2-2, the V gene TRBV4-2; D unclear. From germline, CDR1 is LGHNA and CDR2 YNFKEQ. The CDR3 contains 14 residues. The V end lost 0 bases, the J end lost 6 bases, and 8 bases lay between the germline ends. CDR3 bases: TGTGCCAGCAGCCAAGATCGAGCTCCCGGGGAGCTGTTTTTT. This gives the protein CASSQDRAPGELFF.

The gene calls are TRBV14 and TRBJ2-6; 9 bases are shared with TRBD1. The V gene end was trimmed by 2 bases and the J gene end by 0 bases; junction bases not matched to a gene: 11. This CDR3 region has 20 residues. The germline gives CDR1 SGHDN, CDR2 FVKESK. The CDR3: CASSQWGTGSPLSGANVLTF. The CDR3 DNA is TGTGCCAGCAGCCAATGGGGGACAGGGTCCCCTCTCTCTGGGGCCAACGTCCTGACTTTC.

The chain recombines TRBV7-9 with TRBJ2-7; TRBD1 aligns across 9 bases. Germline loops: CDR1 SEHNR, CDR2 FQNEAQ (reference sequence). V shed 5 bases, J shed 9 bases, and the junction held 26 bases outside the gene matches. CDR3 length equals 19 residues. The CDR3 region is CASSRGQGPDRTYIGGQYF. The CDR3 region has the DNA TGTGCCAGCAGCCGTGGACAGGGGCCGGACCGCACCTACATCGGGGGGCAGTACTTC. The whole variable domain, filled in from reference TRBV7-9 and TRBJ2-7, reads DTGVSQNPRHKITKRGQNVTFRCDPISEHNRLYWYRQTLGQGPEFLTYFQNEAQLEKSRLLSDRFSAERPKGSFSTLEIQRTEQGDSAMYLCASSRGQGPDRTYIGGQYFGPGTRLTVT.

The chain links TRBV14 to TRBJ1-6; TRBD1 agrees at 7 bases. CDR1 and CDR2 from the germline V gene are SGHDN and FVKESK. After removal of 4 bases from V and 10 bases from J, the junction contained 13 bases not matched to a gene. The CDR3 totals 16 residues. CDR3 sequence reads: CASSPQPGGSGSPLHF. DNA of the CDR3: TGTGCCAGCAGCCCTCAACCAGGGGGGAGCGGATCACCCCTCCACTTT.

The chain couples TRBV30 to TRBJ1-1; a possible D gene is TRBD1 (6 bases). Trimming cost V 2 bases and J 4 bases, with 17 bases left between them. CDR1 is GTSNPN, CDR2 SVGIG, per germline (reference sequence). The CDR3 is 15 amino acids. CDR3 in amino acids: CAWSIFWGLGTEAFF. CDR3 sequence (DNA): TGTGCCTGGAGTATTTTTTGGGGGCTAGGCACTGAAGCTTTCTTT.

The chain carries TRBV6-1 and TRBJ1-2; 11 bases align to TRBD1. The CDR3 has 14 amino acids. Trimming at V came to 6 bases and at J to 5 bases, leaving 5 bases not matched to a gene. Germline CDR1 and CDR2: MNHNS and SASEGT. The CDR3: CASRWGQGGYGYTF. The DNA of the CDR3 is TGTGCCAGCAGGTGGGGACAGGGGGGTTATGGCTACACCTTC.

The V call is TRBV5-4, the J call TRBJ2-2, with TRBD2 matching over 12 bases. From germline, CDR1 is SGHNT and CDR2 YYREEE (reference sequence). This CDR3 has 19 amino acids. V was clipped by 0 bases and J by 7 bases; unmatched bases: 13. The DNA for the CDR3 is TGTGCCAGCAGCTTGGCTTCAGCTAGCGGGAGGGCCTTGGGCGGGGAGCTGTTTTTT. Translating it yields CASSLASASGRALGGELFF.

In its sample, this clone was seen once. For the CDR3, the DNA is TGTGCCCTTAGGACAGGGGAAGGCTACACCTTC. It specifies CALRTGEGYTF. J is TRBJ1-2 and V is TRBV30, with 9 positions matching TRBD1. Germline V gene lookup returns CDR1 GTSNPN and CDR2 SVGIG (reference sequence). The CDR3 totals 11 residues. V lost 8 bases and J lost 8; bases outside the gene matches: 6.

The chain carries TRBV11-2 and TRBJ2-5; perhaps TRBD1 as D (5 bases). The CDR3 spans 13 residues. In germline, CDR1 is SGHAT, CDR2 FQNNGV. The germline V and J ends were trimmed by 5 bases and 5 bases, with 12 bases remaining between them. The CDR3: CASSRGAGETQYF. Here the CDR3 DNA reads TGTGCCAGCAGCCGTGGGGCAGGGGAGACCCAGTACTTC.

The chain carries TRBV4-3 and TRBJ2-5, with 10 bases lining up with TRBD2. The CDR3 totals 15 residues. Germline V gives CDR1 LGHNA, CDR2 YSLEER. Trimming cost V 5 bases and J 2 bases; bases outside gene matches: 5. CDR3: CASSETSGIQETQYF. CDR3 DNA sequence: TGCGCCAGCAGCGAAACTAGCGGGATACAAGAGACCCAGTACTTC.

The V call is TRBV15, the J call TRBJ2-3, with 8 bases aligning to TRBD2. J was trimmed by 2 bases and V by 0 bases; bases with no gene match: 7. Germline V CDR1 and CDR2: LNHNV, YYDKDF (reference sequence). The CDR3 runs to 17 residues. The chain's CDR3 is CATSRDLLAAVTDTQYF. CDR3 nucleotide sequence: TGTGCCACCAGCAGAGATCTACTAGCGGCAGTCACAGATACGCAGTATTTT. The full variable domain, rest sourced from reference TRBV15 and TRBJ2-3, is DAMVIQNPRYQVTQFGKPVTLSCSQTLNHNVMYWYQQKSSQAPKLLFHYYDKDFNNEADTPDNFQSRRPNTSFCFLDIRSPGLGDTAMYLCATSRDLLAAVTDTQYFGPGTRLTVL.

The chain combines TRBV13 with TRBJ2-2; TRBD1 agrees at 10 bases. The CDR3 spans 17 residues. V shed 1 base, J shed 5 bases, and the junction held 7 bases outside the gene matches. Germline V gives CDR1 PRHDT, CDR2 FYEKMQ (reference sequence). Here the CDR3 reads CASSLVGGQGLTGELFF. The CDR3 bases are TGTGCCAGCAGCTTAGTCGGGGGACAGGGGCTTACCGGGGAGCTGTTTTTT.

The rearrangement joins TRBV6-1 to TRBJ2-3, with D maybe TRBD2 (6 bases). Germline V gene lookup returns CDR1 MNHNS and CDR2 SASEGT. The CDR3 is 14 residues long. V lost 4 bases, J lost 0 bases, and 8 bases lay in between. The chain's CDR3 is CASSVGTSTDTQYF. Written as DNA, the CDR3 is TGTGCCAGCAGTGTTGGGACTAGCACAGATACGCAGTATTTT.

The chain combines TRBV15 with TRBJ1-1; 7 bases line up with TRBD1. Germline V gene lookup returns CDR1 LNHNV and CDR2 YYDKDF (reference sequence). V was pared by 0 bases and J by 2 bases, with 9 bases of the junction left unmatched. CDR3 length equals 17 residues. As DNA, the CDR3 is TGTGCCACCAGCAGAGAACTTACAGGGGTGAGTAACACTGAAGCTTTCTTT. This encodes CATSRELTGVSNTEAFF.

The V gene is TRBV6-5, the J gene TRBJ2-5; TRBD2 agrees at 8 bases. The germline gives CDR1 MNHEY, CDR2 SVGAGI. Trimming removed 6 bases from V and 3 bases from J; junction bases left unmatched: 3. This CDR3 region has 13 residues. The CDR3: CASRGTSKETQYF. CDR3 DNA: TGTGCCAGCAGAGGGACTAGTAAAGAGACCCAGTACTTC.